The 27 T cell receptor beta chains presented below share a single source sample, sequenced in a study of OX40 agonist ivuxolimab in advanced cancers. The data were produced by immunoSEQ multiplex PCR, yet TCRdb's version contains in-frame clones alone and is incomplete. In the table there are around 83,000 clones, about 81% of which are singletons. The sequencing used CD4+ or CD8+ T cells sorted from blood, collected in a trial of the OX40 agonist ivuxolimab. Receptors originate from an adult with an advanced solid tumor such as melanoma, head and neck, liver or kidney cancer.

The chain joins TRBV5-1 to TRBJ1-4; TRBD1 agrees at 12 bases. V was clipped by 4 bases and J by 10 bases; unmatched bases: 20. The CDR3 consists of 19 residues. Germline values: CDR1 SGHRS, CDR2 YFSETQ. The DNA of the CDR3 is TGCGCCAGCAGCCCGGCGAAGGAGACATTGGGACAGGGGGCTCGAAAACTGTTTTTT. This encodes CASSPAKETLGQGARKLFF.

The V gene is TRBV5-8, the J gene TRBJ2-1, with 7 bases fitting TRBD2. V trimming: 3 bases; J trimming: 10 bases; junction bases outside the gene matches: 4. The CDR3 contains 12 residues. Germline assignment: CDR1 SGHTS and CDR2 YDEGEE. CDR3 coding DNA: TGTGCCAGCAGCTGGACTAGTCTGGAGCAGTTCTTC. Translating gives CASSWTSLEQFF.

This clone was seen just once. The V and J genes are TRBV5-1 and TRBJ2-3; D uncertain. This CDR3 is built from 12 residues. CDR1 and CDR2 (germline): SGHRS, YFSETQ. The germline V and J ends were trimmed by 1 base and 7 bases, with 7 bases remaining between them. The CDR3: CASSLMWNTQYF. For the CDR3, the DNA is TGCGCCAGCAGCTTGATGTGGAATACGCAGTATTTT.

This clone was detected a few times. The genes are TRBV21-1 and TRBJ2-7; TRBD1 is taken as the D call from the table, unchecked against the DNA. TRBV21-1 is a pseudogene segment. The CDR3 length is 17 residues. This CDR3 reads CASSKSDRGLPYCGQYF. The CDR3 coding sequence is TGTGCCAGCAGCAAGTCGGACAGGGGGCTTCCCTACTGCGGGCAGTACTTC.

This clone showed up just a few times. The rearrangement joins TRBV6-4 to TRBJ2-3; 12 bases align to TRBD2. CDR1 and CDR2 (germline): MRHNA, SNTAGT. Trimming took 4 bases from V and 4 from J; bases not matched to a gene: 3. The length of the CDR3 is 15 residues. DNA of the CDR3: TGTGCCAGCAGTGCACTAGCGGGGGGTCCAGATACGCAGTATTTT. Translation: CASSALAGGPDTQYF.

The chain carries TRBV5-4 and TRBJ2-3; D is unresolved. The CDR3 runs to 13 residues. V shed 6 bases and J shed 2 bases, with 10 bases lying between them. Germline V gene sequence: CDR1 SGHNT, CDR2 YYREEE (reference sequence). The CDR3 DNA reads TGTGCCAGCACCTTTTCCTCCACAGATACGCAGTATTTT. As protein: CASTFSSTDTQYF.

V usage is TRBV9 and J usage is TRBJ1-5; unclear D gene. The germline V gene encodes CDR1 SGDLS and CDR2 YYNGEE. This CDR3 spans 14 amino acids. The ends were cut back, 0 bases at V and 4 bases at J, with 8 bases in the middle. CDR3 region: CASSVGPGNQPQHF. CDR3 DNA sequence: TGTGCCAGCAGCGTAGGTCCGGGAAATCAGCCCCAGCATTTT.

The rearrangement joins TRBV19 to TRBJ1-4; D uncertain. In germline, CDR1 is LNHDA, CDR2 SQIVND (reference sequence). The germline V and J ends were trimmed by 2 bases and 3 bases, with 13 bases remaining between them. This CDR3 spans 16 amino acids. In DNA form, the CDR3 reads TGTGCCAGTAGTATAAGGCGGCAGCTCTCTAATGAAAAACTGTTTTTT. Protein product: CASSIRRQLSNEKLFF. Complete variable domain (other parts from reference TRBV19 and TRBJ1-4): DGGITQSPKYLFRKEGQNVTLSCEQNLNHDAMYWYRQDPGQGLRLIYYSQIVNDFQKGDIAEGYSVSREKKESFPLTVTSAQKNPTAFYLCASSIRRQLSNEKLFFGSGTQLSVL.

This chain joins TRBV6-1 and TRBJ2-1; the D gene is possibly TRBD2 (6 bases). Deletions cut 2 bases from V and 3 bases from J, with 14 bases between. Germline CDR1 and CDR2: MNHNS and SASEGT. CDR3 size: 16 residues. The CDR3 bases are TGTGCCAGCAGTGAATTGGGAGGTCTGGGCTACAATGAGCAGTTCTTC. Translation gives CASSELGGLGYNEQFF.

This chain uses TRBV6-5 with TRBJ2-3, with 14 bases identical to TRBD2. This CDR3 has 16 amino acids. V shed 2 bases and J 5 bases; nucleotides not matched to a gene: 3. Germline CDR1 and CDR2: MNHEY and SVGAGI. CDR3 region: CASSYTGLAGGDTQYF. CDR3 DNA sequence: TGTGCCAGCAGTTACACCGGACTAGCGGGGGGAGATACGCAGTATTTT.

The rearrangement uses TRBV19 and TRBJ1-5; D is perhaps TRBD1 (5 bases). The CDR3 consists of 15 residues. Germline lookup yields CDR1 LNHDA and CDR2 SQIVND (reference sequence). Trimming removed 3 bases from V and 11 bases from J, with 20 bases in between. The CDR3 loop reads CASSMGTMGGGAQHF. The CDR3 DNA sequence: TGTGCCAGTAGTATGGGCACCATGGGGGGTGGGGCCCAGCATTTT.

The CDR3 here is CASSFQYKNTEAFF. The CDR3 DNA reads as TGTGCCAGCAGCTTCCAATACAAGAACACTGAAGCTTTCTTT. V gene TRBV11-2 combines with J gene TRBJ1-1; D not resolved. With 3 bases removed from V and 1 base from J, the gap between germline ends came to 9 bases. Germline V gives CDR1 SGHAT, CDR2 FQNNGV. This CDR3 has 14 amino acids.

The chain joins TRBV6-5 to TRBJ2-7; 7 bases are shared with TRBD1. The germline V gene encodes CDR1 MNHEY and CDR2 SVGAGI. This CDR3 has 13 amino acids. V dropped 3 bases and J dropped 6; count of bases not matched to a gene: 5. The CDR3 coding sequence is TGTGCCAGCAGTTATCGACAGGGTTTCGAGCAGTACTTC. As protein: CASSYRQGFEQYF.

The chain has TRBV27 and TRBJ2-1; D remains ambiguous. This CDR3 spans 13 amino acids. Trimming cost V 6 bases and J 4 bases, with 10 bases left between them. Germline loops: CDR1 MNHEY, CDR2 SMNVEV (reference sequence). CDR3 in DNA: TGTGCCAGCAGCTTGAGGCCTTACAATGAGCAGTTCTTC. It specifies CASSLRPYNEQFF.

The chain is built from TRBV30 and TRBJ1-5; TRBD1 matches 10 bases. Germline V gene sequence: CDR1 GTSNPN, CDR2 SVGIG (reference sequence). V lost 0 bases to trimming and J lost 0 bases; unmatched junction nucleotides: 5. The CDR3 length is 17 residues. Here the CDR3 DNA reads TGTGCCTGGAGTGTACCGGGACAGGGGTTTAGCAATCAGCCCCAGCATTTT. Its translation: CAWSVPGQGFSNQPQHF.

The chain is built from TRBV14 and TRBJ2-7, with D perhaps matching TRBD1 or TRBD2 (6 bases each). This CDR3 is built from 15 residues. The V end was cut by 4 bases, the J end by 0 bases, with 13 bases between. Germline loops: CDR1 SGHDN, CDR2 FVKESK. The CDR3 here is CASSLPGGNSYEQYF. DNA for the CDR3: TGTGCCAGCAGCCTACCCGGGGGCAACTCCTACGAGCAGTACTTC.

The rearrangement joins TRBV6-6 to TRBJ2-1, with 9 bases fitting TRBD1. CDR1 and CDR2 from the germline V gene are MNHNY and SVGAGI (reference sequence). CDR3 length: 15 residues. The ends lost 11 bases at V and 4 bases at J; junction bases unmatched: 12. CDR3 in DNA: TGTGCCGAGGGGTCCGGGACAGGGAATTACAATGAGCAGTTCTTC. The encoded protein is CAEGSGTGNYNEQFF.

Details on this clone: The germline gene is not matched at one end of the junction; a read error may be the cause. The J gene is TRBJ2-5, the V gene TRBV7-7; 7 nucleotides line up with TRBD2. The CDR3 loop spans 17 amino acids. The germline V gene has CDR1 SSHAT and CDR2 FNYEAQ (reference sequence). The CDR3 region is CASSSSPLERGRETQYF. The CDR3 nucleotides are TGTGCTAGCAGCTCTAGCCCCTTGGAGCGGGGAAGAGAGACCCAGTACTTC.

This chain connects TRBV27 to TRBJ2-7, with 9 bases lining up with TRBD1. After removal of 0 bases from V and 6 bases from J, the junction contained 3 bases not matched to a gene. The germline gives CDR1 MNHEY, CDR2 SMNVEV (reference sequence). CDR3 length: 14 residues. The CDR3 here is CASSLSRDRAEQYF. CDR3 coding DNA: TGTGCCAGCAGTTTATCCCGGGACAGGGCCGAGCAGTACTTC.

This clone was counted a few times. This chain connects TRBV7-3 to TRBJ1-1; tentatively, D is TRBD1 (5 bases). Germline values: CDR1 SGHTA, CDR2 FQGTGA. Trimming shortened V by 5 bases and J by 4 bases, and 8 bases separated the two germline ends. The CDR3 length is 12 residues. This CDR3 is CASSAGATEAFF. In nucleotides, the CDR3 is TGTGCCAGCAGCGCCGGGGCCACTGAAGCTTTCTTT.

J is TRBJ1-2 and V is TRBV11-2, with D hard to call. The CDR3 loop spans 15 amino acids. Trimming removed 1 base from V and 5 bases from J, with 14 bases in between. Germline V CDR1 and CDR2: SGHAT, FQNNGV. The CDR3 spells CASSLGTAVLYGYTF. CDR3 nucleotides: TGTGCCAGCAGCTTAGGGACCGCCGTATTATATGGCTACACCTTC.

The chain employs TRBV27 and TRBJ2-1; D possibly uses TRBD1 or TRBD2 (7 bases each). The CDR3 loop spans 15 amino acids. The ends were cut back, 6 bases at V and 6 bases at J, with 18 bases in the middle. Germline CDR1 is MNHEY and CDR2 is SMNVEV (reference sequence). The CDR3: CASRSQGGGFNEQFF. CDR3 coding DNA: TGTGCCAGCAGATCCCAGGGGGGGGGATTCAATGAGCAGTTCTTC.

There are a few counts of this clone. This chain links TRBV30 with TRBJ1-5, with D maybe TRBD1 (5 bases). The length of the CDR3 is 13 residues. V was trimmed by 0 bases and J by 7 bases, leaving 10 bases between them. Per germline, CDR1 GTSNPN and CDR2 SVGIG (reference sequence). The CDR3 here is CAWSVQDGQPQHF. The CDR3 nucleotides read TGTGCCTGGAGTGTACAGGACGGCCAGCCCCAGCATTTT.

CDR3 in amino acids: CASSFNSGANTEAFF. CDR3 nucleotides: TGCGCCAGCAGCTTCAACTCCGGGGCCAACACTGAAGCTTTCTTT. V and J are TRBV5-1 and TRBJ1-1, with D tentatively TRBD1 (5 bases). Trimming took 2 bases from V and 2 from J, leaving 13 bases between them. The CDR3 consists of 15 residues. In germline, CDR1 is SGHRS, CDR2 YFSETQ.

The chain couples TRBV10-2 to TRBJ2-1; 8 bases map to TRBD2. Per the germline V gene, CDR1 is WSHSY and CDR2 is SAAADI. This CDR3 spans 16 amino acids. V trimming: 6 bases; J trimming: 3 bases; junction bases outside the gene matches: 10. The CDR3, as DNA: TGCGCCAGCAGGGAAAAAGCGGGAGTCAACTACAATGAGCAGTTCTTC. This codes for CASREKAGVNYNEQFF.

This chain connects TRBV10-3 to TRBJ1-4; 7 bases line up with TRBD1. V shed 3 bases and J 7 bases; nucleotides not matched to a gene: 8. Germline V lookup: CDR1 ENHRY, CDR2 SYGVKD. This CDR3 comprises 15 residues. CDR3 sequence reads: CAISDLGGAGEKLFF. The CDR3 region has the DNA TGTGCCATCAGTGATTTAGGGGGCGCGGGTGAAAAACTGTTTTTT.

This chain uses TRBV9 with TRBJ2-1; tentative D call: TRBD1 (5 bases). The germline V and J ends were trimmed by 4 bases and 9 bases, with 17 bases remaining between them. Germline CDR1 and CDR2: SGDLS and YYNGEE. This CDR3 comprises 14 residues. CDR3 sequence: CASSPDFGASEQFF. The CDR3 region has the DNA TGTGCCAGCAGCCCCGACTTTGGGGCGAGTGAGCAGTTCTTC.